The next 20 T cell receptor beta chains were all read from a single sample in a study of CD8+CD57+ T cells in acquired aplastic anemia. According to the study, genomic DNA was the template for TCR beta VDJ and CDR3 profiling. TCRdb recomputed calls from the reads with MiXCR, one row per CDR3 protein. The table lists about 160,000 distinct CDR3 sequences, about 48% of them singletons. The sequenced sample consisted of sorted CD4+, CD8+, or CD8+CD57+ T cells (not recorded which) from PBMCs. The receptor set was obtained from a human donor in good health.

The J gene is TRBJ2-7, the V gene TRBV19; D is tentatively TRBD1 or TRBD2 (5 bases each). V lost 5 bases and J lost 2, with 22 bases in between. Germline V gives CDR1 LNHDA, CDR2 SQIVND (reference sequence). CDR3 size: 17 residues. CDR3 residues: CASSRRASGTAAYEQYF. The CDR3 DNA reads as TGTGCCAGTAGTCGTCGCGCATCCGGGACGGCAGCCTACGAGCAGTACTTC.

This clonotype was found many times. The chain combines TRBV7-2 with TRBJ1-5, with unresolved D. CDR1 and CDR2 (germline): SGHTA, FQGNSA. CDR3 size: 13 residues. Trimming pared 4 bases from V and 7 bases from J, leaving 11 bases between. The CDR3 region has the DNA TGTGCCAGCAGCTCCGATAGGCGCCAGCCCCAGCATTTT. Amino acids: CASSSDRRQPQHF.

In this sample, this clonotype turned up many times. This chain joins TRBV5-1 and TRBJ2-7; 8 bases are shared with TRBD1. The V segment lost 0 bases and the J segment 3 bases; nucleotides outside the gene matches: 5. Germline values: CDR1 SGHRS, CDR2 YFSETQ. The CDR3 contains 15 residues. CDR3: CASSLAPDRDYEQYF. The CDR3 DNA sequence: TGCGCCAGCAGCTTGGCCCCGGACAGGGACTACGAGCAGTACTTC. Using reference TRBV5-1 and TRBJ2-7 for the parts outside the CDR3, the full variable domain is KAGVTQTPRYLIKTRGQQVTLSCSPISGHRSVSWYQQTPGQGLQFLFEYFSETQRNKGNFPGRFSGRQFSNSRSEMNVSTLELGDSALYLCASSLAPDRDYEQYFGPGTRLTVT.

The chain is built from TRBV6-1 and TRBJ1-5; D is ambiguous. Germline CDR1 is MNHNS and CDR2 is SASEGT. Between the trimmed V and J ends, which lost 2 bases and 6 bases, there was a span of 11 bases. CDR3 length: 14 amino acids. Here the CDR3 DNA reads TGTGCCAGCAGTGAACTGGGAATAGGTCAGCCCCAGCATTTT. It translates to CASSELGIGQPQHF.

The table lists this clonotype with many counts. CDR3 DNA: TGCAGCAGCGGGGGGGCCGCCTACGAGCAGTACTTC. This gives the protein CSSGGAAYEQYF. This rearrangement joins TRBV20-1 to TRBJ2-7, with 10 positions matching TRBD2. The CDR3 runs to 12 residues. The germline gives CDR1 DFQATT, CDR2 SNEGSKA (reference sequence).

Concerning this clonotype: The CDR3 ends on some other residue instead of the conserved phenylalanine or tryptophan, so this is likely a read error. The DNA is left out, because the CDR3 cannot be placed on it with certainty; the CDR3 is given as TCRdb lists it. The chain combines TRBV20-1 with TRBJ2-5; the table names TRBD2, a call not compared with the DNA. CDR1 DFQATT and CDR2 SNEGSKA come from the germline V gene (reference sequence). The CDR3 is 13 amino acids in total, end residues counted. This CDR3 is CSARGGGDTSPHS.

This clonotype was counted many times. This chain uses TRBV20-1 with TRBJ2-7, with D possibly being TRBD1 or TRBD2 (6 bases each). This CDR3 comprises 12 residues. The germline gives CDR1 DFQATT, CDR2 SNEGSKA (reference sequence). The V end lost 6 bases, the J end lost 7 bases, and 16 bases lay between the germline ends. Here the CDR3 reads CSAQYTGREQYF. CDR3 sequence (DNA): TGCAGTGCACAATACACAGGGAGGGAGCAGTACTTC.

The chain recombines TRBV28 with TRBJ2-3; no firm D call. The ends were cut back, 1 base at V and 7 bases at J, with 15 bases in the middle. The germline V gene encodes CDR1 MDHEN and CDR2 SYDVKM. This CDR3 is built from 15 residues. In nucleotides, the CDR3 is TGTGCCAGCAGTTTATCATTCGAAGAGACACATACGCAGTATTTT. Its translation: CASSLSFEETHTQYF.

The V call is TRBV7-6, the J call TRBJ2-7; D not resolved. The CDR3 runs to 13 residues. Per the germline V gene, CDR1 is SGHVS and CDR2 is FNYEAQ. The V end was cut by 1 base, the J end by 3 bases, with 7 bases between. The CDR3 region has the DNA TGTGCCAGCAGCTTAGGGGAATACTACGAGCAGTACTTC. Amino acids: CASSLGEYYEQYF.

There are many counts of this clonotype. The V and J genes are TRBV5-1 and TRBJ1-1; D might be TRBD1 (5 bases). Trimming removed 4 bases from V and 1 base from J, with 11 bases in between. Germline V gene sequence: CDR1 SGHRS, CDR2 YFSETQ. The CDR3 loop spans 14 amino acids. CDR3 sequence: CASSIGTENTEAFF. DNA for the CDR3: TGCGCCAGCAGCATAGGGACGGAGAACACTGAAGCTTTCTTT.

The chain employs TRBV10-3 and TRBJ2-7, with 7 nucleotides matching TRBD2. This CDR3 has 14 residues. Trimming at V came to 3 bases and at J to 3 bases, leaving 5 bases not matched to a gene. The V gene's germline CDR1 is ENHRY and CDR2 SYGVKD. The DNA of the CDR3 is TGTGCCATCAGTGACGGGGGACTAAACTACGAGCAGTACTTC. This sequence encodes CAISDGGLNYEQYF.

This chain links TRBV25-1 with TRBJ1-3; D is undetermined. Trimming pared 2 bases from V and 3 bases from J, leaving 8 bases between. The germline V gene has CDR1 MGHDK and CDR2 SYGVNS. The CDR3 consists of 14 residues. The CDR3 sequence: CASSEMGNGNTIYF. The DNA of the CDR3 is TGTGCCAGCAGTGAAATGGGAAATGGAAACACCATATATTTT.

This chain connects TRBV24-1 to TRBJ1-2; D is undetermined. The CDR3 runs 13 residues. Looked up from germline, CDR1 is KGHDR and CDR2 is SFDVKD. Trimming pared 7 bases from V and 7 bases from J, leaving 15 bases between. DNA of the CDR3: TGTGCCACCAGCGTGGACCGCTTTTTTGGCTACACCTTC. Its protein product is CATSVDRFFGYTF.

The chain employs TRBV2 and TRBJ1-1; D gene unclear. Germline-derived CDR1 and CDR2 are SNHLY and FYNNEI. The ends were cut back, 4 bases at V and 0 bases at J, with 12 bases in the middle. The CDR3 is made up of 15 amino acids. The CDR3 nucleotides are TGTGCCAGCAGTGCAGGTAGTCTCATGAACACTGAAGCTTTCTTT. Its protein product is CASSAGSLMNTEAFF.

V and J are TRBV4-1 and TRBJ2-7; 7 bases align to TRBD1. Germline V gene lookup returns CDR1 MGHRA and CDR2 YSYEKL. The CDR3 length is 14 residues. The trim removed 3 bases at V and 4 bases at J, leaving 6 bases unmatched. Written as DNA, the CDR3 is TGCGCCAGCAGCCAGGATAGCAGGGGGTACGAGCAGTACTTC. Translated, it gives CASSQDSRGYEQYF.

In its sample, this clonotype was seen many times. The chain uses TRBV7-9 and TRBJ2-3; D call uncertain. Trimming shortened V by 5 bases and J by 6 bases, and 9 bases separated the two germline ends. Germline CDR1 SEHNR, CDR2 FQNEAQ (reference sequence). The CDR3 is made up of 12 amino acids. CDR3 coding DNA: TGTGCCAGCAGCCCGCCGGCTGATACGCAGTATTTT. Residues: CASSPPADTQYF.

This clonotype was observed many times. One junction end does not reproduce the germline sequence, and a read error may be involved. The rearrangement joins TRBV20-1 to TRBJ1-2; D gene uncertain. The CDR3 extends over 12 amino acids. Per the germline V gene, CDR1 is DFQATT and CDR2 is SNEGSKA (reference sequence). As DNA, the CDR3 is TGCAGTGCTAGACCTCAGGACGGATCCCGTCTCTTC. Protein: CSARPQDGSRLF.

The chain links TRBV24-1 to TRBJ2-2, with a tentative D call TRBD2 (6 bases). V lost 3 bases, J lost 2 bases, and 15 bases lay in between. The CDR3 spans 17 residues. Germline loops: CDR1 KGHDR, CDR2 SFDVKD. CDR3 sequence reads: CATSDPSGTPNTGELFF. The DNA for the CDR3 is TGTGCCACCAGTGATCCGTCCGGGACTCCCAACACCGGGGAGCTGTTTTTT.

The chain recombines TRBV2 with TRBJ1-2; D is unclear. The CDR3 consists of 11 residues. V lost 4 bases and J lost 8, with 8 bases in between. CDR1 and CDR2 from the germline V gene are SNHLY and FYNNEI. CDR3 region: CASSVGAGYTF. In DNA form, the CDR3 reads TGTGCCAGCAGTGTGGGTGCAGGCTACACCTTC. The full variable domain, completed using reference TRBV2 and TRBJ1-2, is EPEVTQTPSHQVTQMGQEVILRCVPISNHLYFYWYRQILGQKVEFLVSFYNNEISEKSEIFDDQFSVERPDGSNFTLKIRSTKLEDSAMYFCASSVGAGYTFGSGTRLTVV.

The J gene is TRBJ1-5, the V gene TRBV4-3, with D possibly TRBD1 on 5 matching bases. V was clipped by 4 bases and J by 4 bases, with 20 bases between them. The CDR3 runs to 17 residues. Germline CDR1 and CDR2: LGHNA and YSLEER. The CDR3 bases are TGCGCCAGCAGCCTAGATGTAACAGGTGGGGGTAATCAGCCCCAGCATTTT. The encoded protein is CASSLDVTGGGNQPQHF.